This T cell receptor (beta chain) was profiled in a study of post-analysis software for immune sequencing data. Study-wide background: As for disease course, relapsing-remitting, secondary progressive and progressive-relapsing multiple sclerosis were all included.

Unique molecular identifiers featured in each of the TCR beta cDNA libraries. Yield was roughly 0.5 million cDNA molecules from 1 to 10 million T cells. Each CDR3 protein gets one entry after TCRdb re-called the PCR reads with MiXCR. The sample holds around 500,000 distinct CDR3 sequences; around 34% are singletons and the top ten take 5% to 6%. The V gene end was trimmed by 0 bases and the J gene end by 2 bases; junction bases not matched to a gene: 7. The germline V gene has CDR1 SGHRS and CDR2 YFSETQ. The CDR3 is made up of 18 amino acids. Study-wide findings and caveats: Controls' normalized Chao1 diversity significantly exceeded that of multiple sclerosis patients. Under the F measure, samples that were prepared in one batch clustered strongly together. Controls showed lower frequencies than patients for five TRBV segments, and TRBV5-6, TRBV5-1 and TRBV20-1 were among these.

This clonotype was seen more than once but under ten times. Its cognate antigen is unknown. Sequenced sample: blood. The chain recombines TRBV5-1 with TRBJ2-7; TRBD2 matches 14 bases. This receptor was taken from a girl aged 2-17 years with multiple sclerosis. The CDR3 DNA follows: TGCGCCAGCAGCTTGGATTGGACTAGCGGGGGGCGGCCCTACGAGCAGTACTTC. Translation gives CASSLDWTSGGRPYEQYF.